This TCR beta chain was recorded in a study of control samples from healthy donors and cancer patients. Clones were sequenced by immunoSEQ multiplex PCR, and TCRdb holds only the in-frame ones, with some missing. The sample records about 120,000 clones, approximately 89% being singletons. V lost 2 bases, J lost 4 bases, and 3 bases lay in between. The CDR3 covers 12 residues. The germline V gene has CDR1 SGDLS and CDR2 YYNGEE. The receptor was derived from a middle-aged man in good health. The chain employs TRBV9 and TRBJ2-2; no reliable D call. The sequenced sample was blood. Here the CDR3 reads CASSVFTGELFF. In nucleotides, the CDR3 is TGTGCCAGCAGCGTTTTCACCGGGGAGCTGTTTTTT.